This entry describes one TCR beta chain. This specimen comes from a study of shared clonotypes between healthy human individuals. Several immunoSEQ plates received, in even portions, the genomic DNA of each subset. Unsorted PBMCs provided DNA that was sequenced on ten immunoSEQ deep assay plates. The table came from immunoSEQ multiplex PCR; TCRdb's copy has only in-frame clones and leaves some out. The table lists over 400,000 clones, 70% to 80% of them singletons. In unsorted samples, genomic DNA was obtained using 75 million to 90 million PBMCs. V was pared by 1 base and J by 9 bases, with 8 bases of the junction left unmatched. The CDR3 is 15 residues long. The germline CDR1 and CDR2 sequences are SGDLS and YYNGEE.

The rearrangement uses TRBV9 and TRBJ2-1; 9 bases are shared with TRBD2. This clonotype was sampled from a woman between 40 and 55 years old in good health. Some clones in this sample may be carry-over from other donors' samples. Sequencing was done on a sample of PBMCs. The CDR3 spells CASSVFAGGTSEQFF. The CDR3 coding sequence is TGTGCCAGCAGCGTATTTGCGGGAGGGACCAGTGAGCAGTTCTTC.